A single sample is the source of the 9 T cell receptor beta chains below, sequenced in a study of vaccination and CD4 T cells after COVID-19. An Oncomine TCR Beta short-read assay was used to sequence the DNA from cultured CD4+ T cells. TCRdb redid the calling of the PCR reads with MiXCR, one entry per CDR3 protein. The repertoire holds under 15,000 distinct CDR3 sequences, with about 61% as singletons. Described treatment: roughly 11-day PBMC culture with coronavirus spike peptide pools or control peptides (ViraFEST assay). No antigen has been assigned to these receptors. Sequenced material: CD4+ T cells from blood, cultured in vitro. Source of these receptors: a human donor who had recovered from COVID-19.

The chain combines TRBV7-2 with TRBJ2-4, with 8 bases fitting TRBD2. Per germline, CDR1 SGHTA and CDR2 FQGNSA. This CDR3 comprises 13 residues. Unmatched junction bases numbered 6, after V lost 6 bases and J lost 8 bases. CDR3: CASRQTGGDIQYF. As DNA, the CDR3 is TGTGCCAGCAGACAGACGGGAGGGGACATTCAGTACTTC.

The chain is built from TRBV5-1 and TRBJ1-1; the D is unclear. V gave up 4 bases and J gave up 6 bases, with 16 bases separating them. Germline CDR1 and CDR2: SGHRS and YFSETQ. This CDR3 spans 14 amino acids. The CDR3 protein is CASSPALGQSEAFF. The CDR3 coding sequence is TGCGCCAGCAGCCCCGCCCTCGGCCAGTCTGAAGCTTTCTTT.

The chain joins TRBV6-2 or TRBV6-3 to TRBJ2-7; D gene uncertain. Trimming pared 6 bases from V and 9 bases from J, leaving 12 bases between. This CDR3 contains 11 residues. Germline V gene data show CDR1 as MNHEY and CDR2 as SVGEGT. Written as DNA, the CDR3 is TGTGCCAGCAGCCCCCCCCCTGGGCAGTACTTC. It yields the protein CASSPPPGQYF.

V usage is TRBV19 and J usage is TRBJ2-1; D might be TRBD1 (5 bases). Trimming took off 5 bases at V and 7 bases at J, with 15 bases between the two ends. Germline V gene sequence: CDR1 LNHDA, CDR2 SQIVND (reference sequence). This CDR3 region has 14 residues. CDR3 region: CASSPRQSGNEQFF. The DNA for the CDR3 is TGTGCCAGTAGTCCCCGACAGTCGGGTAATGAGCAGTTCTTC.

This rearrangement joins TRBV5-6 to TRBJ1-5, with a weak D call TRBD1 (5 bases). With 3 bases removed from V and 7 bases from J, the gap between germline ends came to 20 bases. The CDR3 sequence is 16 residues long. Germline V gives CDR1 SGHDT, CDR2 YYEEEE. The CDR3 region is CASSSLERLGTQPQHF. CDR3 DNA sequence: TGTGCCAGCAGCTCCCTCGAGCGACTTGGGACCCAGCCCCAGCATTTT.

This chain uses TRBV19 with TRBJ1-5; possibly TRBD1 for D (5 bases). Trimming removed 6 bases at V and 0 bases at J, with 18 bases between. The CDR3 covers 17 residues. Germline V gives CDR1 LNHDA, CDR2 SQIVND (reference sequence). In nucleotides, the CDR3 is TGTGCCAGTAGCATCGCCCCTAGGGGAATTAGCAATCAGCCCCAGCATTTT. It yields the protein CASSIAPRGISNQPQHF.

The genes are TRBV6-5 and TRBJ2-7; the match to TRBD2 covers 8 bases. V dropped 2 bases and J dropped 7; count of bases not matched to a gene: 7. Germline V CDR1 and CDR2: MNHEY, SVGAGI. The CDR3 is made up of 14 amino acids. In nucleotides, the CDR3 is TGTGCCAGCAGTTACGGCGGGGGGTCTCTGGAGCAGTACTTC. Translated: CASSYGGGSLEQYF.

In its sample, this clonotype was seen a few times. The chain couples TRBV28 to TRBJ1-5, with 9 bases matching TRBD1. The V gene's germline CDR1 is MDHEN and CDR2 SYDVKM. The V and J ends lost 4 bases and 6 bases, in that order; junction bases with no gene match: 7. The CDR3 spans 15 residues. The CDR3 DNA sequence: TGTGCCAGCAGTTCCTCCGGGACAGGGTTTCAGCCCCAGCATTTT. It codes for CASSSSGTGFQPQHF.

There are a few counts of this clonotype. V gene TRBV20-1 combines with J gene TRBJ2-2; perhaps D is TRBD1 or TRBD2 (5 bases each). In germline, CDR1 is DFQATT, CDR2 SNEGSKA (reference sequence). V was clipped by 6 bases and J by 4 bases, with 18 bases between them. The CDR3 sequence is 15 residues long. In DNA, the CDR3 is TGCAGTGCCATCCCCCGGGACCTAGGCACCGGGGAGCTGTTTTTT. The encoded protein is CSAIPRDLGTGELFF.